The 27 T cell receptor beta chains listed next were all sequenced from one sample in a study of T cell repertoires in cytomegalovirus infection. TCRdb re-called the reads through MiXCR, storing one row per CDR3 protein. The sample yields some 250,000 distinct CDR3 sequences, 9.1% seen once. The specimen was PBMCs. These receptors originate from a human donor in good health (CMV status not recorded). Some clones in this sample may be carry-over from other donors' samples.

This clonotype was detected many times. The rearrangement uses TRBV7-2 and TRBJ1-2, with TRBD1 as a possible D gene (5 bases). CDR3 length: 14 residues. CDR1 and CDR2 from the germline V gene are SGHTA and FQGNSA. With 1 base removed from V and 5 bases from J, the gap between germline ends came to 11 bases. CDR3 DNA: TGTGCCAGCAGCTTAGGGGGACCTCAATATGGCTACACCTTC. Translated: CASSLGGPQYGYTF.

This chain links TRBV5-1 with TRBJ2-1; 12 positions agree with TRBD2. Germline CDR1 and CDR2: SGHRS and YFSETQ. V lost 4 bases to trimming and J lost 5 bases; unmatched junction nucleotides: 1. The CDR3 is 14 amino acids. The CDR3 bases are TGCGCCAGCAGCAGACTAGCGGGAGACAATGAGCAGTTCTTC. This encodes CASSRLAGDNEQFF.

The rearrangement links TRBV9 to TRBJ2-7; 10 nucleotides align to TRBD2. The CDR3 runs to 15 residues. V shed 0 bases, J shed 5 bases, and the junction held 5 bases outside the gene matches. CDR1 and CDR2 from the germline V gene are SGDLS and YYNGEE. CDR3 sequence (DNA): TGTGCCAGCAGCGTAGGGTCTAGCGGGAGTCACGAGCAGTACTTC. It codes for CASSVGSSGSHEQYF.

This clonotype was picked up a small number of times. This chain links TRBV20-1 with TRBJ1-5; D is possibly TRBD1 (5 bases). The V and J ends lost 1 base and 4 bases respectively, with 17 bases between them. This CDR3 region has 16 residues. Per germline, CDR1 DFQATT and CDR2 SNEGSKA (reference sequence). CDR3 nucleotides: TGCAGTGCTAGAGGGGAATCGGGGGTACGGAATCAGCCCCAGCATTTT. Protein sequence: CSARGESGVRNQPQHF.

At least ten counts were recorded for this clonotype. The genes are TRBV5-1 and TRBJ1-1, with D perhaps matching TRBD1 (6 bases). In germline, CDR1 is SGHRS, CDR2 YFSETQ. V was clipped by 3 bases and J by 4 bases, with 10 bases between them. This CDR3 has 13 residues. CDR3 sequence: CASSWQGTTEAFF. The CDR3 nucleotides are TGCGCCAGCAGCTGGCAGGGGACCACTGAAGCTTTCTTT.

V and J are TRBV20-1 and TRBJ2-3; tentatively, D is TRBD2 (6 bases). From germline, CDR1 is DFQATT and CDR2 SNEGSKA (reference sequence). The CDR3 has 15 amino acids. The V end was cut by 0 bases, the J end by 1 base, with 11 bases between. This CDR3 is CSARDEERGTDTQYF. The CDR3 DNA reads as TGCAGTGCTAGAGATGAGGAGCGGGGCACAGATACGCAGTATTTT.

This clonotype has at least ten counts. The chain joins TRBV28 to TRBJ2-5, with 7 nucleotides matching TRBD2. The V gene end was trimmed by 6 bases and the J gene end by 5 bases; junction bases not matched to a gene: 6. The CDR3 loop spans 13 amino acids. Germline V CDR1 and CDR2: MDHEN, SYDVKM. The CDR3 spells CASSPGGRETQYF. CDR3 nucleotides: TGTGCCAGCAGCCCGGGGGGTAGGGAGACCCAGTACTTC. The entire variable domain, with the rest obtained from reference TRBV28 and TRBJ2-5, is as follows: DVKVTQSSRYLVKRTGEKVFLECVQDMDHENMFWYRQDPGLGLRLIYFSYDVKMKEKGDIPEGYSVSREKKERFSLILESASTNQTSMYLCASSPGGRETQYFGPGTRLLVL.

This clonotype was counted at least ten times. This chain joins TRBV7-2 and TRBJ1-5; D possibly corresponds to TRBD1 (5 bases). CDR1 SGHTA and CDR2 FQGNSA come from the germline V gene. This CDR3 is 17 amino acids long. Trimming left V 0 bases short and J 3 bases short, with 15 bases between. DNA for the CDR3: TGTGCCAGCAGCTTAGCAGGAAGGGGCGGAAACAATCAGCCCCAGCATTTT. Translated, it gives CASSLAGRGGNNQPQHF. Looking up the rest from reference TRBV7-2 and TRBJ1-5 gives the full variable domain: GAGVSQSPSNKVTEKGKDVELRCDPISGHTALYWYRQSLGQGLEFLIYFQGNSAPDKSGLPSDRFSAERTGGSVSTLTIQRTQQEDSAVYLCASSLAGRGGNNQPQHFGDGTRLSIL.

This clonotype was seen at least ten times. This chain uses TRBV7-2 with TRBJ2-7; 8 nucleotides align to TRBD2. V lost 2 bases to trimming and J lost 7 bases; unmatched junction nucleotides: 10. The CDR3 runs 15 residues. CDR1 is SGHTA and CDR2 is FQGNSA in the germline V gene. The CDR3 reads CASSLISGGPGEQYF. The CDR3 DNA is TGTGCCAGCAGCTTAATTTCGGGAGGGCCCGGGGAGCAGTACTTC.

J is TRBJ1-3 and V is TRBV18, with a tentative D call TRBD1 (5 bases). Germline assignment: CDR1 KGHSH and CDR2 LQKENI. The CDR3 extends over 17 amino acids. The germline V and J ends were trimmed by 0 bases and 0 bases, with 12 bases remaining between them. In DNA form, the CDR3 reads TGTGCCAGCTCACCACCGGGGACTCTTAGCTCTGGAAACACCATATATTTT. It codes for CASSPPGTLSSGNTIYF.

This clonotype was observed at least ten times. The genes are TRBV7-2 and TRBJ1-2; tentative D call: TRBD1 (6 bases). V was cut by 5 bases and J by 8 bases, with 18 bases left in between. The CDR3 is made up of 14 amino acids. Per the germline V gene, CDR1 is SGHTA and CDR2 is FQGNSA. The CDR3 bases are TGTGCCAGCAGCCCCACCTCGGGGGCATCAGGCTACACCTTC. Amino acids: CASSPTSGASGYTF.

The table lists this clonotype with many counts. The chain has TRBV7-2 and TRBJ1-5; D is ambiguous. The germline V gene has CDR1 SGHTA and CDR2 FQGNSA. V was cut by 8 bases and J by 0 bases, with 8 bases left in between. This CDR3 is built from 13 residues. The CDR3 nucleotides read TGTGCCAGCCATATCAATAGCAATCAGCCCCAGCATTTT. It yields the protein CASHINSNQPQHF.

The CDR3 DNA follows: TGTGCCAGCTCACCGGGACGGGATAGCAATCAGCCCCAGCATTTT. Encoded protein: CASSPGRDSNQPQHF. J is TRBJ1-5 and V is TRBV18; D may be TRBD1 (5 bases). The CDR3 has 15 amino acids. V was cut by 3 bases and J by 0 bases, with 9 bases left in between. The germline V gene has CDR1 KGHSH and CDR2 LQKENI.

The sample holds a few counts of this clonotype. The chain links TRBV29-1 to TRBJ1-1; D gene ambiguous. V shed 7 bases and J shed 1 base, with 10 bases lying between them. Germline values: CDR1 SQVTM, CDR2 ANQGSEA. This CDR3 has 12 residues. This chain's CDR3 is CSAGGSNTEAFF. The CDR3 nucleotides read TGCAGCGCCGGCGGGTCGAACACTGAAGCTTTCTTT.

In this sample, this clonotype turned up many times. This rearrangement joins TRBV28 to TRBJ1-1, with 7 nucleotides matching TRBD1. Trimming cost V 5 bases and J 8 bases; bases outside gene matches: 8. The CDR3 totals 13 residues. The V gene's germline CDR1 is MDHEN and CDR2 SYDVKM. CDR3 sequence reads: CASSLIQGGEAFF. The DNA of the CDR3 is TGTGCCAGCAGTCTCATCCAGGGGGGAGAAGCTTTCTTT.

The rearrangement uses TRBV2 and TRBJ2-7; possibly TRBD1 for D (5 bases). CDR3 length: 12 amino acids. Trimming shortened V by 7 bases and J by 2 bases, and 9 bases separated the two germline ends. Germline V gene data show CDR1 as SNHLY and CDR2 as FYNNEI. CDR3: CASTTGPYEQYF. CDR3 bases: TGTGCCAGCACAACAGGACCCTACGAGCAGTACTTC.

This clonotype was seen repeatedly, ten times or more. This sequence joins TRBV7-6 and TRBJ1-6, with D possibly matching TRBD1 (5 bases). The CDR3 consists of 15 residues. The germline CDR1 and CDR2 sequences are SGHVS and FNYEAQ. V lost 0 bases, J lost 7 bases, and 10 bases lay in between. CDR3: CASSLAAAGNSPLHF. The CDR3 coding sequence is TGTGCCAGCAGCTTAGCCGCGGCAGGGAATTCACCCCTCCACTTT.

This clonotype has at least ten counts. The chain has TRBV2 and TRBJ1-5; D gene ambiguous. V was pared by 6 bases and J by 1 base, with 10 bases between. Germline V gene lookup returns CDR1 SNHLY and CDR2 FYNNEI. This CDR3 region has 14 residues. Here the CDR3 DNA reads TGTGCCAGCAGCTTATACACAAGCAATCAGCCCCAGCATTTT. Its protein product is CASSLYTSNQPQHF.

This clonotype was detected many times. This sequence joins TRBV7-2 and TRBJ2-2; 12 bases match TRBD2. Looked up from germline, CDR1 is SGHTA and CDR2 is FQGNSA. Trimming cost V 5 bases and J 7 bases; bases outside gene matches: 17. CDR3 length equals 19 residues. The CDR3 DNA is TGTGCCAGCAGCGCTAGGGGGATCCTAGCGGGGGGGCTTAACGGGGAGCTGTTTTTT. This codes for CASSARGILAGGLNGELFF.

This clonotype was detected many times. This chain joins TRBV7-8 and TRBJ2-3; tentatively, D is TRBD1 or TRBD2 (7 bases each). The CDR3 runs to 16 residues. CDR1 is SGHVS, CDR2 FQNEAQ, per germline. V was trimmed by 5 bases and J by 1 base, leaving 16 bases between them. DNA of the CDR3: TGTGCCAGCAGCCTCGCTCAGGGGGGGGGCACAGATACGCAGTATTTT. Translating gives CASSLAQGGGTDTQYF.

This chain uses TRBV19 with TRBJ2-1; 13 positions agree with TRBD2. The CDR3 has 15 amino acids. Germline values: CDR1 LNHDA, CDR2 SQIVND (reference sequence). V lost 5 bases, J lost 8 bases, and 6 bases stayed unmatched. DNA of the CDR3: TGTGCCAGTAGTCCCCGGACTAGCGGGAGAGATGAGCAGTTCTTC. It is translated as CASSPRTSGRDEQFF.

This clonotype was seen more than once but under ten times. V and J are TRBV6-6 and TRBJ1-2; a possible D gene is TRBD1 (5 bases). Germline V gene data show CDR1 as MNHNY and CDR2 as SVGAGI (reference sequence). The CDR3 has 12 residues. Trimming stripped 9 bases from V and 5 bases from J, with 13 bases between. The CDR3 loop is CARRKGLYGYTF. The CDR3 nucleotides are TGTGCCAGACGAAAGGGACTATATGGCTACACCTTC.

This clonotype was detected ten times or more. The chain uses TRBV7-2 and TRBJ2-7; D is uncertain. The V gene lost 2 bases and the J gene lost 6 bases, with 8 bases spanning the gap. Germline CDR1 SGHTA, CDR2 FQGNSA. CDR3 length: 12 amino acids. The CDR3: CASSLRSFEQYF. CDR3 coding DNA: TGTGCCAGCAGCTTACGTTCGTTCGAGCAGTACTTC.

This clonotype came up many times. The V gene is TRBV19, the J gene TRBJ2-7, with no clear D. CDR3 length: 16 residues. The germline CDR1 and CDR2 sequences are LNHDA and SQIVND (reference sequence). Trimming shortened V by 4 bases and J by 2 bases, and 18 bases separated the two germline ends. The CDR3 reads CASSNSDRTATYEQYF. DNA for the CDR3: TGTGCCAGTAGTAACAGCGATAGGACGGCTACCTACGAGCAGTACTTC. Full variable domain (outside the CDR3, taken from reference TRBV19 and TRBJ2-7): DGGITQSPKYLFRKEGQNVTLSCEQNLNHDAMYWYRQDPGQGLRLIYYSQIVNDFQKGDIAEGYSVSREKKESFPLTVTSAQKNPTAFYLCASSNSDRTATYEQYFGPGTRLTVT.

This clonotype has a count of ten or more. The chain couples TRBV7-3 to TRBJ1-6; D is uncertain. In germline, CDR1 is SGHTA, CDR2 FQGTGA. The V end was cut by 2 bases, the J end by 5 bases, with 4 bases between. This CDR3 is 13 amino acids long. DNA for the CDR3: TGTGCCAGCAGCTTAGAGCATAATTCACCCCTCCACTTT. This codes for CASSLEHNSPLHF.

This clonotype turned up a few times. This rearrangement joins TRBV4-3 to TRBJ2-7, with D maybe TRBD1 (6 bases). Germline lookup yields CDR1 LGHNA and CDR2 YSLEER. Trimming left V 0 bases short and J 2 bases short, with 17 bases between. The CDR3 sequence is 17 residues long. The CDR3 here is CASSQDLRTGLAYEQYF. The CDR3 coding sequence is TGCGCCAGCAGCCAAGATTTAAGAACAGGGCTTGCCTACGAGCAGTACTTC.

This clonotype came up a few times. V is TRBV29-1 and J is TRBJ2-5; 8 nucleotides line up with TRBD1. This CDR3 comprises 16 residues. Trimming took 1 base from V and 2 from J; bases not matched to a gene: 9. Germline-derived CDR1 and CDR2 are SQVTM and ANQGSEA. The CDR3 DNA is TGCAGCGTTGAAGTGGGATCGGACAGGGTACAAGAGACCCAGTACTTC. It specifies CSVEVGSDRVQETQYF.